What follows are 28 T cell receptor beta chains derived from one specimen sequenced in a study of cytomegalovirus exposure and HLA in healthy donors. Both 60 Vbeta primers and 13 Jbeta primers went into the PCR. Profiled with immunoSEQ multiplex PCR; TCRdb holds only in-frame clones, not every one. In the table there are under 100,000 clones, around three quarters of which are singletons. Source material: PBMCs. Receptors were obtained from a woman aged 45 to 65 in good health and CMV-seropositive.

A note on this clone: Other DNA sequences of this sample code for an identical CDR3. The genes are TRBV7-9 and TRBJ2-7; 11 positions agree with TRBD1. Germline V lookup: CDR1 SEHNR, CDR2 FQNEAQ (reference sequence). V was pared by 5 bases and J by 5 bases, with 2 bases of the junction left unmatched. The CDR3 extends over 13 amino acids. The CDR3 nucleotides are TGTGCCAGCAGCCGGGACAGGGGGAACGAGCAGTACTTC. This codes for CASSRDRGNEQYF.

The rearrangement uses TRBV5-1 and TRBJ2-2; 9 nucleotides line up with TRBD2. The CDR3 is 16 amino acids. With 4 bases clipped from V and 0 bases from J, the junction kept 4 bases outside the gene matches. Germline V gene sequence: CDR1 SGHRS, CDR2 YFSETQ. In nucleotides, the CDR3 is TGCGCCAGCAGCCCGGGACTAGCAGCGAACACCGGGGAGCTGTTTTTT. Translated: CASSPGLAANTGELFF.

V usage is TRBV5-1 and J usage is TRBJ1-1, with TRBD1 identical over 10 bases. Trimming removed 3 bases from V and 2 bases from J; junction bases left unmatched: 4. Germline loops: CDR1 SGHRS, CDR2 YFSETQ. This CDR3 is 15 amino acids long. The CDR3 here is CASSYLTGGNTEAFF. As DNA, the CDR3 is TGCGCCAGCAGCTACCTGACAGGGGGCAACACTGAAGCTTTCTTT.

CDR3 in amino acids: CAISEVTGTSTDTQYF. The CDR3, as DNA: TGTGCCATCAGTGAGGTGACGGGAACTAGCACAGATACGCAGTATTTT. V is TRBV10-3 and J is TRBJ2-3; D is possibly TRBD2 (5 bases). Germline V gene lookup returns CDR1 ENHRY and CDR2 SYGVKD. There are 16 residues in the CDR3. The V end lost 2 bases, the J end lost 0 bases, and 12 bases lay between the germline ends.

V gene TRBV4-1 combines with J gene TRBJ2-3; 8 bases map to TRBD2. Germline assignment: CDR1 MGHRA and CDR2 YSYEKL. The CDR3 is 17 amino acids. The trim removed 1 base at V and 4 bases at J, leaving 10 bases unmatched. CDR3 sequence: CASSQAVSGGGSDTQYF. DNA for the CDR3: TGCGCCAGCAGCCAAGCAGTAAGCGGGGGAGGGTCAGATACGCAGTATTTT.

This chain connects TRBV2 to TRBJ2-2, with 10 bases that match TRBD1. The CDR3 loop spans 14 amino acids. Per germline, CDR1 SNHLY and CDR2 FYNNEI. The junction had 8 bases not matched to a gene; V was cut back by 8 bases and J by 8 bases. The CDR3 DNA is TGTGCCAGCCCGGGACAGGGGAGATCGGGGGAGCTGTTTTTT. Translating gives CASPGQGRSGELFF.

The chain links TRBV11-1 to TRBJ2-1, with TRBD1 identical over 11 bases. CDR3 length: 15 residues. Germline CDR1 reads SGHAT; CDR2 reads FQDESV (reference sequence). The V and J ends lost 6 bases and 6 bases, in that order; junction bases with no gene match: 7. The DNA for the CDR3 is TGTGCCAGCAGATTCGGGGGACAGGGGGGCAATGAGCAGTTCTTC. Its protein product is CASRFGGQGGNEQFF. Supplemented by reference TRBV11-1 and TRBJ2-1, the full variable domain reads EAEVAQSPRYKITEKSQAVAFWCDPISGHATLYWYRQILGQGPELLVQFQDESVVDDSQLPKDRFSAERLKGVDSTLKIQPAELGDSAMYLCASRFGGQGGNEQFFGPGTRLTVL.

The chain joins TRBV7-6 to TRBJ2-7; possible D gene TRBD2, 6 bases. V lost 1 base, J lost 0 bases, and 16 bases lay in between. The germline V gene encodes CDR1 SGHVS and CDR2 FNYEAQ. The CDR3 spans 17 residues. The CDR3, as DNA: TGTGCCAGCAGCTTAGGGGGAGGTGGCGCGAGCTCCTACGAGCAGTACTTC. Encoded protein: CASSLGGGGASSYEQYF.

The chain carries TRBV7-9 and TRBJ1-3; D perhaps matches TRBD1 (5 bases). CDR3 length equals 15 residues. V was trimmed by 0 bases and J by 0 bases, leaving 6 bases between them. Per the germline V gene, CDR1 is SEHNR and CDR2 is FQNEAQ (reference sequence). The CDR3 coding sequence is TGTGCCAGCAGCTTAGCTGGGGCCTCTGGAAACACCATATATTTT. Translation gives CASSLAGASGNTIYF.

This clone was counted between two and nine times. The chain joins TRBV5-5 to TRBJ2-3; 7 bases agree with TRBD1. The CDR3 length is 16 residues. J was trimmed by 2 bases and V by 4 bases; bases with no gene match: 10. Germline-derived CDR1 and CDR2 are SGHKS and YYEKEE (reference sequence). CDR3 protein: CASSPQGTRITDTQYF. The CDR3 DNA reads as TGTGCCAGCAGCCCACAGGGGACCCGTATCACAGATACGCAGTATTTT.

As DNA, the CDR3 is TGTGCCATCAGCGTGGGGACCGACAGGAGTGAAAAACTGTTTTTT. This translates into CAISVGTDRSEKLFF. The chain has TRBV10-3 and TRBJ1-4; possibly TRBD1 for D (6 bases). Trimming pared 6 bases from V and 7 bases from J, leaving 18 bases between. The CDR3 runs to 15 residues. Germline V CDR1 and CDR2: ENHRY, SYGVKD.

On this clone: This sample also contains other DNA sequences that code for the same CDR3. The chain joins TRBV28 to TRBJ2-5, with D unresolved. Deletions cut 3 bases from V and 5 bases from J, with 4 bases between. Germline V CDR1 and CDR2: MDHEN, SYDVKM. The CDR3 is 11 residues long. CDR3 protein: CASSLRETQYF. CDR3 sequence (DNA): TGTGCCAGCAGTTTGAGGGAGACCCAGTACTTC.

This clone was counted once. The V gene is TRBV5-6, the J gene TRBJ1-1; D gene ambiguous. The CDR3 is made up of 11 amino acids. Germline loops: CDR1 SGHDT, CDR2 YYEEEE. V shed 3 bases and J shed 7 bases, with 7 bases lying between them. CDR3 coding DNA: TGTGCCAGCAGCTGGCGGGGTGAAGCTTTCTTT. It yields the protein CASSWRGEAFF.

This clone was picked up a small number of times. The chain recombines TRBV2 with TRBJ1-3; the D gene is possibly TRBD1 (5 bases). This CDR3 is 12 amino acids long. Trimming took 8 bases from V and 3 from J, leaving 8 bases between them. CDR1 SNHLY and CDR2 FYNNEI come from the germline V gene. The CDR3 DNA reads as TGTGCCAGCGGGGGAGGTGGAAACACCATATATTTT. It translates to CASGGGGNTIYF.

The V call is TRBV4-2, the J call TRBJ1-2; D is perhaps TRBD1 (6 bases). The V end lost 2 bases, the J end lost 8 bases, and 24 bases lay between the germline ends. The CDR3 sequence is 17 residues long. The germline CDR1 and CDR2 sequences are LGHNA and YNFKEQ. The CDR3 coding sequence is TGTGCCAGCAGCCAACCAAGATCACAGGGACCCCAAGGGGGCTACACCTTC. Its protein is CASSQPRSQGPQGGYTF.

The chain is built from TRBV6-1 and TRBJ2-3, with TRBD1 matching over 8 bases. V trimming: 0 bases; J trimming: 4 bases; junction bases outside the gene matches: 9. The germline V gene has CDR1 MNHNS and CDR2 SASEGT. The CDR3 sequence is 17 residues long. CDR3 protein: CASSEALPGGKADTQYF. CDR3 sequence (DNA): TGTGCCAGCAGTGAAGCGCTTCCAGGGGGCAAGGCAGATACGCAGTATTTT.

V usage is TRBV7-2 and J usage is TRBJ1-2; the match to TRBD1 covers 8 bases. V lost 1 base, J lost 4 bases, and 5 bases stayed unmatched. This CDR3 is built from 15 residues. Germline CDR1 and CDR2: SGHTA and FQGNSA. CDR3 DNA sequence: TGTGCCAGCAGCTTAGGACAGGGGAAAGGCTATGGCTACACCTTC. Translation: CASSLGQGKGYGYTF.

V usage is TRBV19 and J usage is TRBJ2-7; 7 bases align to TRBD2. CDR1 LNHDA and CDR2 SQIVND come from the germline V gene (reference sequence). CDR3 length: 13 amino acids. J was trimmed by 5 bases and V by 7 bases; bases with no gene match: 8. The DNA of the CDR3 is TGTGCCAGTAAGACGAGCGGGGTGGACGAGCAGTACTTC. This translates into CASKTSGVDEQYF.

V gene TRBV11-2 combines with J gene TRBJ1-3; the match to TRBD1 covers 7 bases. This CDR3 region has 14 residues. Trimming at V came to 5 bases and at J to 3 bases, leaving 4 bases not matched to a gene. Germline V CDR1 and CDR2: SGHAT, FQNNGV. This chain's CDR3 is CASSQQGNGNTIYF. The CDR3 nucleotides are TGTGCCAGCAGCCAACAGGGGAATGGAAACACCATATATTTT.

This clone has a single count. CDR3 DNA: TGTGCCAGCAGCAGGGACAGGAGGAGTGACGAGCAGTACTTC. Amino acids: CASSRDRRSDEQYF. The J gene is TRBJ2-7, the V gene TRBV5-4; 8 nucleotides agree with TRBD1. J was trimmed by 5 bases and V by 4 bases; bases with no gene match: 8. Germline loops: CDR1 SGHNT, CDR2 YYREEE (reference sequence). This CDR3 region has 14 residues. The variable domain in full, completed from reference TRBV5-4 and TRBJ2-7, reads ETGVTQSPTHLIKTRGQQVTLRCSSQSGHNTVSWYQQALGQGPQFIFQYYREEENGRGNFPPRFSGLQFPNYSSELNVNALELDDSALYLCASSRDRRSDEQYFGPGTRLTVT.

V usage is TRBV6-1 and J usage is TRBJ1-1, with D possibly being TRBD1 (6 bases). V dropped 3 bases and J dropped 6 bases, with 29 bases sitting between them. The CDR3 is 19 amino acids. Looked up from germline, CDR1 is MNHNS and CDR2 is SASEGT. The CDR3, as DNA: TGTGCCAGCAGTGATGTGGACAGTCTGGTCCTGGTTTTGGGTCCTGAAGCTTTCTTT. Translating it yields CASSDVDSLVLVLGPEAFF.

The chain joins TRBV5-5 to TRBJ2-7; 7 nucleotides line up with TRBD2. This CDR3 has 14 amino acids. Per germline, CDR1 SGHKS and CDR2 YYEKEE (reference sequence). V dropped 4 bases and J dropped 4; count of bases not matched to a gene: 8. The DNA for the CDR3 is TGTGCCAGCAGCCCTAGCGGACTCAATTACGAGCAGTACTTC. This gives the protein CASSPSGLNYEQYF.

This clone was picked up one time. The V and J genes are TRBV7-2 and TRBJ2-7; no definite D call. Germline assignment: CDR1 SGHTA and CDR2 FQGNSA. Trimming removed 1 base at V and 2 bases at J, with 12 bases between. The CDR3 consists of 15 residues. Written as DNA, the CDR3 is TGTGCCAGCAGCTTAGAGATTGCCCTAACCTACGAGCAGTACTTC. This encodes CASSLEIALTYEQYF.

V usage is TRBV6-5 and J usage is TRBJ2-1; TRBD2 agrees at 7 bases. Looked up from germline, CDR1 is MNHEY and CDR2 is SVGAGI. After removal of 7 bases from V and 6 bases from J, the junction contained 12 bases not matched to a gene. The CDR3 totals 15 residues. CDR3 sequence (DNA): TGTGCCAGCATCTCTCCTGCGGGGGAGGGCAATGAGCAGTTCTTC. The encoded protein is CASISPAGEGNEQFF.

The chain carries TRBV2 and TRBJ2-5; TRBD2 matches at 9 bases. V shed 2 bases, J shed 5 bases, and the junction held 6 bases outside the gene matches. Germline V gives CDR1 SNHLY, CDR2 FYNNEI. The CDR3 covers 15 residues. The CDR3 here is CASSESGGRGETQYF. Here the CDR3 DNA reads TGTGCCAGCAGTGAATCGGGCGGGAGGGGGGAGACCCAGTACTTC.

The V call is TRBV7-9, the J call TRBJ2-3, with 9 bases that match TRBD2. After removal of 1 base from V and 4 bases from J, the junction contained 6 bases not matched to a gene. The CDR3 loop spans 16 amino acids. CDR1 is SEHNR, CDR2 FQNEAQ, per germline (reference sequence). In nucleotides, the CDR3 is TGTGCCAGCAGCTTAGGCCTAGCGGGAATCGCAGATACGCAGTATTTT. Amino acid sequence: CASSLGLAGIADTQYF. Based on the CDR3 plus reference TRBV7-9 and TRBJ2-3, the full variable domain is DTGVSQNPRHKITKRGQNVTFRCDPISEHNRLYWYRQTLGQGPEFLTYFQNEAQLEKSRLLSDRFSAERPKGSFSTLEIQRTEQGDSAMYLCASSLGLAGIADTQYFGPGTRLTVL.

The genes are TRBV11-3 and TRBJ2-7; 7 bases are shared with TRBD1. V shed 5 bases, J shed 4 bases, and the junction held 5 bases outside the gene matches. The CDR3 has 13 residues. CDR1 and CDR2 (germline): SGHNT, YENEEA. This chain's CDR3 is CASSRKQGYEQYF. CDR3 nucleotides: TGTGCCAGCAGCCGAAAACAGGGGTACGAGCAGTACTTC. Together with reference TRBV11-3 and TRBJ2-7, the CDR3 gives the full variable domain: EAGVVQSPRYKIIEKKQPVAFWCNPISGHNTLYWYLQNLGQGPELLIRYENEEAVDDSQLPKDRFSAERLKGVDSTLKIQPAELGDSAVYLCASSRKQGYEQYFGPGTRLTVT.

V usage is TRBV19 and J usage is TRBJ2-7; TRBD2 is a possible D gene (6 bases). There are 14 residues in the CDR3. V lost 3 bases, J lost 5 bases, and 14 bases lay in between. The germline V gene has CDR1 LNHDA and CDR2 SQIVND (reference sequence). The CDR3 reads CASSMARRVDEQYF. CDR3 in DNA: TGTGCCAGTAGTATGGCGCGGAGGGTCGACGAGCAGTACTTC.